The 25 T cell receptor beta chains in this list originate from one sample, sequenced in a study of shared clonotypes between healthy human individuals. Sequenced by immunoSEQ multiplex PCR; TCRdb stores in-frame clones only, minus some. The data contain 450,000 to 700,000 clones, nearly 97% of them singletons. Positively selected for CCR7, the CD45RO-negative cells used as naive CD8 cells excluded terminally differentiated effector memory CD45RA+ cells. The specimen sequenced was naive CD8+ T cells sorted from blood. The receptors stem from a woman aged 30 to 39 in good health.

In its sample, this clone was seen once. The chain links TRBV19 to TRBJ1-5; unclear D gene. The CDR3 runs 15 residues. The V end lost 7 bases, the J end lost 4 bases, and 17 bases lay between the germline ends. Germline V CDR1 and CDR2: LNHDA, SQIVND (reference sequence). The CDR3 DNA follows: TGTGCCAGTACCCCGGGTCCCGGCGGGAATCAGCCCCAGCATTTT. Protein: CASTPGPGGNQPQHF.

This clone was seen only once. The chain employs TRBV27 and TRBJ2-7; D assignment may be TRBD1 or TRBD2 (5 bases each). CDR1 and CDR2 from the germline V gene are MNHEY and SMNVEV (reference sequence). The CDR3 contains 16 residues. Trimming removed 3 bases at V and 3 bases at J, with 18 bases between. As DNA, the CDR3 is TGTGCCAGCAGTTTGGGGGACCCGCGAAAAGGCTACGAGCAGTACTTC. Translated: CASSLGDPRKGYEQYF.

V is TRBV28 and J is TRBJ2-1; D gene uncertain. CDR1 is MDHEN, CDR2 SYDVKM, per germline. The CDR3 has 14 residues. The ends were cut back, 7 bases at V and 0 bases at J, with 10 bases in the middle. In DNA form, the CDR3 reads TGTGCCAGCATCGGGCATTACTCCTACAATGAGCAGTTCTTC. It translates to CASIGHYSYNEQFF.

This clone has a single count. This rearrangement joins TRBV13 to TRBJ1-4; D uncertain. With 2 bases removed from V and 6 bases from J, the gap between germline ends came to 16 bases. CDR3 length equals 16 residues. In germline, CDR1 is PRHDT, CDR2 FYEKMQ (reference sequence). The CDR3 protein is CASSLHKTEDYEKLFF. CDR3 DNA: TGTGCCAGCAGCTTACACAAGACGGAGGATTATGAAAAACTGTTTTTT.

V usage is TRBV6-6 and J usage is TRBJ1-5, with a possible D match to TRBD1 (6 bases). CDR1 MNHNY and CDR2 SVGAGI come from the germline V gene (reference sequence). The CDR3 is made up of 13 amino acids. The germline V and J ends were trimmed by 6 bases and 7 bases, with 13 bases remaining between them. The CDR3: CASSQGMGQPQHF. The CDR3 DNA follows: TGTGCCAGCAGCCAGGGGATGGGACAGCCCCAGCATTTT.

The genes are TRBV27 and TRBJ2-7; 8 bases match TRBD2. There are 15 residues in the CDR3. Germline lookup yields CDR1 MNHEY and CDR2 SMNVEV (reference sequence). Trimming at V came to 5 bases and at J to 3 bases, leaving 9 bases not matched to a gene. The CDR3 loop reads CASSPEPGLVYEQYF. The CDR3 coding sequence is TGTGCCAGCAGTCCAGAACCGGGACTAGTCTACGAGCAGTACTTC.

This rearrangement joins TRBV7-9 to TRBJ2-7; TRBD2 matches 9 bases. Germline V gene lookup returns CDR1 SEHNR and CDR2 FQNEAQ (reference sequence). V gave up 5 bases and J gave up 5 bases; unmatched junction bases: 13. The CDR3 is made up of 16 amino acids. As DNA, the CDR3 is TGTGCCAGCAGCAAAGGGGCGGGAGGGCCACGGGACGAGCAGTACTTC. Translating it yields CASSKGAGGPRDEQYF. The complete variable domain, with remaining parts taken from reference TRBV7-9 and TRBJ2-7, reads DTGVSQNPRHKITKRGQNVTFRCDPISEHNRLYWYRQTLGQGPEFLTYFQNEAQLEKSRLLSDRFSAERPKGSFSTLEIQRTEQGDSAMYLCASSKGAGGPRDEQYFGPGTRLTVT.

This clone has just one count. The genes are TRBV5-4 and TRBJ2-7, with TRBD2 as a possible D gene (5 bases). Trimming removed 2 bases at V and 1 base at J, with 13 bases between. Looked up from germline, CDR1 is SGHNT and CDR2 is YYREEE (reference sequence). The CDR3 loop spans 15 amino acids. In DNA form, the CDR3 reads TGTGCCAGCAGCTTCGGCGGGCGCCCTTCCTACGAGCAGTACTTC. Translated: CASSFGGRPSYEQYF.

This clone has only one observation. The genes are TRBV5-8 and TRBJ1-5; 8 bases fit TRBD1. The CDR3 is made up of 15 amino acids. V trimming: 4 bases; J trimming: 3 bases; junction bases outside the gene matches: 6. Germline V gene data show CDR1 as SGHTS and CDR2 as YDEGEE. The CDR3: CASSPQGAFNQPQHF. CDR3 coding DNA: TGTGCCAGCAGCCCCCAGGGGGCTTTCAATCAGCCCCAGCATTTT.

The rearrangement uses TRBV25-1 and TRBJ2-1; either TRBD1 or TRBD2 may fit D (6 bases each). CDR3 length: 13 residues. V lost 8 bases and J lost 6, with 14 bases in between. Germline values: CDR1 MGHDK, CDR2 SYGVNS. The CDR3 sequence is CASEWKGGNEQFF. In DNA, the CDR3 is TGTGCCAGCGAGTGGAAGGGGGGCAATGAGCAGTTCTTC. Based on the CDR3 plus reference TRBV25-1 and TRBJ2-1, the full variable domain is EADIYQTPRYLVIGTGKKITLECSQTMGHDKMYWYQQDPGMELHLIHYSYGVNSTEKGDLSSESTVSRIRTEHFPLTLESARPSHTSQYLCASEWKGGNEQFFGPGTRLTVL.

The CDR3 DNA follows: TGTGCCAGCAGTTTCTATCAGGCCCCGGGGAATGAGCAGTTCTTC. Translation gives CASSFYQAPGNEQFF. The genes are TRBV27 and TRBJ2-1; maybe TRBD2 (5 bases). V gave up 3 bases and J gave up 7 bases, with 16 bases separating them. Germline-derived CDR1 and CDR2 are MNHEY and SMNVEV (reference sequence). This CDR3 spans 15 amino acids.

The CDR3 DNA reads TGCGCCAGCAGGACAGGAGCAGGGGGGCTTAATGAAAAACTGTTTTTT. It specifies CASRTGAGGLNEKLFF. V usage is TRBV5-1 and J usage is TRBJ1-4; 7 bases are a match to TRBD1. Germline CDR1 reads SGHRS; CDR2 reads YFSETQ. This CDR3 contains 16 residues. V was pared by 5 bases and J by 4 bases, with 11 bases of the junction left unmatched.

This chain uses TRBV28 with TRBJ2-7; 9 positions agree with TRBD2. Germline-derived CDR1 and CDR2 are MDHEN and SYDVKM. V trimming: 2 bases; J trimming: 5 bases; junction bases outside the gene matches: 4. The CDR3 consists of 14 residues. CDR3 residues: CASSLAGGPNEQYF. CDR3 nucleotides: TGTGCCAGCAGTTTAGCGGGAGGGCCCAACGAGCAGTACTTC.

V and J are TRBV5-6 and TRBJ2-7, with D perhaps matching TRBD1 (5 bases). This CDR3 region has 12 residues. The V and J ends lost 4 bases and 5 bases respectively, with 10 bases between them. Germline-derived CDR1 and CDR2 are SGHDT and YYEEEE. The CDR3: CASSHQGHEQYF. CDR3 in DNA: TGTGCCAGCAGCCATCAGGGCCACGAGCAGTACTTC.

The V and J genes are TRBV2 and TRBJ2-6; TRBD1 matches 9 bases. Germline V gene sequence: CDR1 SNHLY, CDR2 FYNNEI. CDR3 length: 18 residues. J gave up 0 bases and V 0 bases, and 3 bases lay outside the gene matches. The CDR3 coding sequence is TGTGCCAGCAGTGAAGCGCGGGACAGGGTCTCTGGGGCCAACGTCCTGACTTTC. Translated: CASSEARDRVSGANVLTF. Full variable domain (rest looked up from reference TRBV2 and TRBJ2-6): EPEVTQTPSHQVTQMGQEVILRCVPISNHLYFYWYRQILGQKVEFLVSFYNNEISEKSEIFDDQFSVERPDGSNFTLKIRSTKLEDSAMYFCASSEARDRVSGANVLTFGAGSRLTVL.

V and J are TRBV28 and TRBJ1-3; D gene unclear. Germline CDR1 is MDHEN and CDR2 is SYDVKM. This CDR3 is built from 13 residues. Trimming took off 8 bases at V and 3 bases at J, with 11 bases between the two ends. This chain's CDR3 is CASESWGGNTIYF. The DNA of the CDR3 is TGTGCCAGCGAATCGTGGGGTGGAAACACCATATATTTT. Based on the CDR3 plus reference TRBV28 and TRBJ1-3, the full variable domain is DVKVTQSSRYLVKRTGEKVFLECVQDMDHENMFWYRQDPGLGLRLIYFSYDVKMKEKGDIPEGYSVSREKKERFSLILESASTNQTSMYLCASESWGGNTIYFGEGSWLTVV.

The genes are TRBV7-9 and TRBJ1-1; weak D call: TRBD1 (5 bases). The CDR3 is 15 amino acids. Germline V gene data show CDR1 as SEHNR and CDR2 as FQNEAQ (reference sequence). With 1 base removed from V and 5 bases from J, the gap between germline ends came to 14 bases. CDR3 in DNA: TGTGCCAGCAGCTTAGTCGGCAGGGTAAGAACTGAAGCTTTCTTT. Translated: CASSLVGRVRTEAFF.

The chain couples TRBV7-9 to TRBJ1-2, with D possibly being TRBD1 (5 bases). The CDR3 totals 13 residues. CDR1 is SEHNR, CDR2 FQNEAQ, per germline (reference sequence). The V and J ends lost 3 bases and 2 bases respectively, with 7 bases between them. The DNA of the CDR3 is TGTGCCAGCAGCTTTCAGGGAAACTATGGCTACACCTTC. Protein: CASSFQGNYGYTF. Combining the CDR3 with reference TRBV7-9 and TRBJ1-2 gives the whole variable domain DTGVSQNPRHKITKRGQNVTFRCDPISEHNRLYWYRQTLGQGPEFLTYFQNEAQLEKSRLLSDRFSAERPKGSFSTLEIQRTEQGDSAMYLCASSFQGNYGYTFGSGTRLTVV.

The genes are TRBV27 and TRBJ1-1; D might be TRBD1 (6 bases). The CDR3 sequence is 14 residues long. Per the germline V gene, CDR1 is MNHEY and CDR2 is SMNVEV (reference sequence). V shed 11 bases and J shed 0 bases, with 16 bases lying between them. The CDR3 nucleotides read TGTGCCGTCAAAGGGGGGACCGTGAACACTGAAGCTTTCTTT. It specifies CAVKGGTVNTEAFF.

The chain joins TRBV18 to TRBJ2-5, with D possibly being TRBD1 or TRBD2 (5 bases each). The germline CDR1 and CDR2 sequences are KGHSH and LQKENI. V lost 0 bases and J 5 bases, leaving 10 bases between the germline ends. The CDR3 has 14 residues. CDR3 sequence reads: CASSPPGAIETQYF. The CDR3 region has the DNA TGTGCCAGCTCACCACCCGGGGCGATTGAGACCCAGTACTTC.

V gene TRBV10-1 combines with J gene TRBJ1-1, with D possibly TRBD1 on 6 matching bases. This CDR3 contains 16 residues. The V and J ends lost 0 bases and 1 base respectively, with 12 bases between them. Germline V gene lookup returns CDR1 WNHNN and CDR2 SYGVQD (reference sequence). The CDR3 DNA reads TGCGCCAGCAGTGAGTCGGAAGGGGGGGAGAACACTGAAGCTTTCTTT. This gives the protein CASSESEGGENTEAFF.

In DNA, the CDR3 is TGTGCCAGCAGCCACAGGGTAGCCCGCTTGGACGACACCTTC. It yields the protein CASSHRVARLDDTF. The genes are TRBV13 and TRBJ1-2; TRBD1 is a possible D gene (6 bases). The V end was cut by 5 bases, the J end by 12 bases, with 22 bases between. This CDR3 has 14 residues. Germline V gives CDR1 PRHDT, CDR2 FYEKMQ (reference sequence).

This clone has only one observation. This chain connects TRBV13 to TRBJ2-5; D is unclear. From germline, CDR1 is PRHDT and CDR2 FYEKMQ (reference sequence). The CDR3 is 14 residues long. Trimming shortened V by 2 bases and J by 1 base, and 8 bases separated the two germline ends. The CDR3 bases are TGTGCCAGCAGCTTATCTCCGCGCCAAGAGACCCAGTACTTC. Protein sequence: CASSLSPRQETQYF.

The V and J genes are TRBV5-8 and TRBJ1-5; 7 positions match TRBD1. Per germline, CDR1 SGHTS and CDR2 YDEGEE. The length of the CDR3 is 15 residues. The V segment lost 4 bases and the J segment 2 bases; nucleotides outside the gene matches: 6. As DNA, the CDR3 is TGTGCCAGCAGCGCCTTCACAGGGGGCAATCAGCCCCAGCATTTT. Translation: CASSAFTGGNQPQHF. Combining the CDR3 with reference TRBV5-8 and TRBJ1-5 gives the whole variable domain EAGVTQSPTHLIKTRGQQATLRCSPISGHTSVYWYQQALGLGLQFLLWYDEGEERNRGNFPPRFSGRQFPNYSSELNVNALELEDSALYLCASSAFTGGNQPQHFGDGTRLSIL.

CDR3 in DNA: TGTGCCAGCGGTTCATTAGCGGGAGTATACGAGCAGTACTTC. As protein: CASGSLAGVYEQYF. The chain carries TRBV11-2 and TRBJ2-7; 9 nucleotides line up with TRBD2. The J segment lost 4 bases and the V segment lost 8 bases, leaving 9 bases of the junction unmatched. The germline V gene encodes CDR1 SGHAT and CDR2 FQNNGV. The CDR3 covers 14 residues.